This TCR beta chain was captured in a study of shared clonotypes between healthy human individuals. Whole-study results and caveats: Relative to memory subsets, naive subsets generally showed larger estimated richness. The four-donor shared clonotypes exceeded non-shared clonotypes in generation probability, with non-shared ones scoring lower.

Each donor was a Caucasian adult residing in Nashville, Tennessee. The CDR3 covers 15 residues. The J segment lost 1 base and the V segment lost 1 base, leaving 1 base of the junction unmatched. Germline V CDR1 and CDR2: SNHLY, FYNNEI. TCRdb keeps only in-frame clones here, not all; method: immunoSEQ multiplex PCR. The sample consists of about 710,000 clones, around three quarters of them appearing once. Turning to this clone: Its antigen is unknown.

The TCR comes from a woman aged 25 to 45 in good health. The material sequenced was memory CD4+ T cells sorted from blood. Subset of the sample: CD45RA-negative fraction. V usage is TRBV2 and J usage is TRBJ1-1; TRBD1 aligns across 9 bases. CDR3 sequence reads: CASSEVQGANTEAFF. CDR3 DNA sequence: TGTGCCAGCAGTGAAGTACAGGGGGCGAACACTGAAGCTTTCTTT. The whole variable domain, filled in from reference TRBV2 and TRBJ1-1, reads EPEVTQTPSHQVTQMGQEVILRCVPISNHLYFYWYRQILGQKVEFLVSFYNNEISEKSEIFDDQFSVERPDGSNFTLKIRSTKLEDSAMYFCASSEVQGANTEAFFGQGTRLTVV.